What follows are 30 T cell receptor beta chains derived from one specimen sequenced in a study of blood T cell repertoires in COVID-19. Sequencing was performed with immunoSEQ multiplex PCR; in TCRdb, only in-frame clones are kept and a portion is missing. The sample has some 170,000 clones, about 87% seen once; the top ten hold approximately 1.4%. The sample comprised peripheral blood. The receptor set was obtained from a woman aged 45-60 years with acute or convalescent COVID-19.

V usage is TRBV19 and J usage is TRBJ1-2, with a weak D call TRBD1 (6 bases). The CDR3 sequence is 15 residues long. V lost 5 bases and J lost 8, with 21 bases in between. Germline V gives CDR1 LNHDA, CDR2 SQIVND (reference sequence). DNA for the CDR3: TGTGCCAGTAGTCCTAACTCGGACAGAATAAAAGGCTACACCTTC. Protein product: CASSPNSDRIKGYTF.

In its sample, this clone was seen a few times. A single base separates this from a much larger clone, so it may be a read error. In the same sample, other DNA sequences code for this CDR3. The rearrangement joins TRBV7-9 to TRBJ1-6; the match to TRBD1 covers 7 bases. The CDR3 contains 14 residues. Germline CDR1 SEHNR, CDR2 FQNEAQ (reference sequence). V lost 4 bases, J lost 5 bases, and 2 bases stayed unmatched. CDR3 bases: TGTGCCAGCAGCTCCACAGGGGATAATTCACCCCTCCACTTT. Translated: CASSSTGDNSPLHF.

The chain couples TRBV4-1 to TRBJ1-1; D gene uncertain. V lost 4 bases, J lost 3 bases, and 9 bases lay in between. CDR3 length equals 13 residues. Germline CDR1 MGHRA, CDR2 YSYEKL. The CDR3 reads CASSPVGDTEAFF. DNA for the CDR3: TGCGCCAGCAGCCCCGTCGGGGACACTGAAGCTTTCTTT.

The DNA for the CDR3 is TGTGCCAGCAGCTCGGACAGGGGGTTCAGAGAGACCCAGTACTTC. Protein product: CASSSDRGFRETQYF. V and J are TRBV5-8 and TRBJ2-5, with 10 bases lining up with TRBD1. This CDR3 spans 15 amino acids. Germline-derived CDR1 and CDR2 are SGHTS and YDEGEE. The V gene end was trimmed by 3 bases and the J gene end by 4 bases; junction bases not matched to a gene: 6.

This clone occurred once. The CDR3 nucleotides read TGTGCCAGCAGTGAATTTCGGGAGACAGATACGCAGTATTTT. Protein: CASSEFRETDTQYF. The chain couples TRBV6-4 to TRBJ2-3; D perhaps matches TRBD2 (6 bases). The germline V gene encodes CDR1 MRHNA and CDR2 SNTAGT. The CDR3 totals 14 residues. The V end was cut by 3 bases, the J end by 3 bases, with 10 bases between.

The count of this clone is one. The rearrangement joins TRBV30 to TRBJ2-7, with TRBD2 identical over 10 bases. The V gene end was trimmed by 6 bases and the J gene end by 3 bases; junction bases not matched to a gene: 5. Germline V gene lookup returns CDR1 GTSNPN and CDR2 SVGIG (reference sequence). The CDR3 is 13 amino acids. The CDR3: CACTRTSGYEQYF. In nucleotides, the CDR3 is TGTGCCTGCACCAGGACTAGCGGCTACGAGCAGTACTTC.

The gene calls are TRBV9 and TRBJ1-5, with unresolved D. CDR3 length: 14 amino acids. Germline CDR1 is SGDLS and CDR2 is YYNGEE. V lost 6 bases and J 3 bases, leaving 13 bases between the germline ends. The CDR3 nucleotides read TGTGCCAGCACCCCGGGTCCCCTCAATCAGCCCCAGCATTTT. The encoded protein is CASTPGPLNQPQHF. Using reference TRBV9 and TRBJ1-5 for the parts outside the CDR3, the full variable domain is DSGVTQTPKHLITATGQRVTLRCSPRSGDLSVYWYQQSLDQGLQFLIQYYNGEERAKGNILERFSAQQFPDLHSELNLSSLELGDSALYFCASTPGPLNQPQHFGDGTRLSIL.

The chain uses TRBV16 and TRBJ1-2, with D perhaps matching TRBD1 (6 bases). V was trimmed by 3 bases and J by 4 bases, leaving 18 bases between them. This CDR3 contains 16 residues. Germline-derived CDR1 and CDR2 are KGHSY and FQNENV. The CDR3 region has the DNA TGTGCCAGCAGCCATACGGGACACCCAGGGGCCTATGGCTACACCTTC. It translates to CASSHTGHPGAYGYTF.

The chain recombines TRBV12-3 or TRBV12-4 with TRBJ2-7; D not resolved. The CDR3 extends over 13 amino acids. The ends were cut back, 6 bases at V and 1 base at J, with 10 bases in the middle. CDR3: CASSRPLSYEQYF. In DNA, the CDR3 is TGTGCCAGCAGCCGCCCCCTATCCTACGAGCAGTACTTC.

The chain links TRBV4-2 to TRBJ2-2, with 8 bases lining up with TRBD2. The CDR3 is 19 residues long. The V and J ends lost 1 base and 4 bases, in that order; junction bases with no gene match: 14. CDR1 and CDR2 from the germline V gene are LGHNA and YNFKEQ. CDR3 bases: TGTGCCAGCAGCCAAGCGGGAGGCGGGGGGTTCCCTAGCACCGGGGAGCTGTTTTTT. This translates into CASSQAGGGGFPSTGELFF.

The chain uses TRBV2 and TRBJ2-7; tentatively, D is TRBD1 (6 bases). The V gene lost 1 base and the J gene lost 3 bases, with 13 bases spanning the gap. The CDR3 length is 15 residues. CDR1 SNHLY and CDR2 FYNNEI come from the germline V gene. Here the CDR3 reads CASSEGQGSDYEQYF. The CDR3 DNA sequence: TGTGCCAGCAGTGAAGGGCAGGGGAGTGACTACGAGCAGTACTTC. The full variable domain, in which reference TRBV2 and TRBJ2-7 provide the parts outside the CDR3, is EPEVTQTPSHQVTQMGQEVILRCVPISNHLYFYWYRQILGQKVEFLVSFYNNEISEKSEIFDDQFSVERPDGSNFTLKIRSTKLEDSAMYFCASSEGQGSDYEQYFGPGTRLTVT.

This clone has more than one count but fewer than ten. The J gene is TRBJ1-3, the V gene TRBV5-1; no firm D call. The V and J ends lost 0 bases and 3 bases respectively, with 10 bases between them. This CDR3 has 15 residues. Germline CDR1 SGHRS, CDR2 YFSETQ. The CDR3 sequence is CASSLERSLGNTIYF. The CDR3 bases are TGCGCCAGCAGCTTGGAACGGAGTCTTGGAAACACCATATATTTT.

The chain uses TRBV10-3 and TRBJ1-2; 9 bases align to TRBD1. The CDR3 loop spans 13 amino acids. V shed 4 bases and J 3 bases; nucleotides not matched to a gene: 0. From germline, CDR1 is ENHRY and CDR2 SYGVKD. DNA of the CDR3: TGTGCCATCAGTGGACAGGGGGACTATGGCTACACCTTC. Its translation: CAISGQGDYGYTF.

This clone was found a few times. This rearrangement joins TRBV10-2 to TRBJ1-4; 7 nucleotides line up with TRBD1. There are 13 residues in the CDR3. V shed 3 bases and J 8 bases; nucleotides not matched to a gene: 3. CDR1 and CDR2 from the germline V gene are WSHSY and SAAADI. CDR3 residues: CASSEGTVEKLFF. DNA of the CDR3: TGCGCCAGCAGTGAAGGGACAGTCGAAAAACTGTTTTTT.

The chain couples TRBV12-3 or TRBV12-4 to TRBJ2-7; tentatively, D is TRBD1 (5 bases). This CDR3 has 13 residues. The ends were cut back, 8 bases at V and 3 bases at J, with 14 bases in the middle. CDR3 nucleotide sequence: TGTGCCAGCCGCATTGGCCAGGGCTACGAGCAGTACTTC. Translating it yields CASRIGQGYEQYF.

The chain carries TRBV27 and TRBJ2-1, with 9 bases identical to TRBD2. CDR3 length: 17 amino acids. Unmatched junction bases numbered 14, after V lost 4 bases and J lost 7 bases. Germline-derived CDR1 and CDR2 are MNHEY and SMNVEV (reference sequence). CDR3 in amino acids: CASSYLFSGSGGNEQFF. CDR3 nucleotide sequence: TGTGCCAGCAGTTATCTCTTTAGCGGGAGTGGGGGGAATGAGCAGTTCTTC.

The V gene is TRBV19, the J gene TRBJ2-3, with 9 bases matching TRBD2. Germline assignment: CDR1 LNHDA and CDR2 SQIVND (reference sequence). The V gene end was trimmed by 6 bases and the J gene end by 2 bases; junction bases not matched to a gene: 9. The CDR3 runs 16 residues. CDR3 bases: TGTGCCAGTAGCTTATCTCTAGCGGGGACCACAGATACGCAGTATTTT. Its translation: CASSLSLAGTTDTQYF.

CDR3 sequence (DNA): TGTGCCAGCAGCTTAGTGCGGGGTTCACCCCTCCACTTT. Translation gives CASSLVRGSPLHF. The V call is TRBV7-2, the J call TRBJ1-6; D unresolved. Trimming left V 1 base short and J 9 bases short, with 7 bases between. The CDR3 runs 13 residues. CDR1 is SGHTA, CDR2 FQGNSA, per germline.

This chain links TRBV5-8 with TRBJ1-5; D not certain. Germline V gives CDR1 SGHTS, CDR2 YDEGEE. V was clipped by 2 bases and J by 5 bases, with 8 bases between them. CDR3 size: 13 residues. The DNA of the CDR3 is TGTGCCAGCAGCTTCCAAGAGGATCAGCCCCAGCATTTT. Its translation is CASSFQEDQPQHF.

V gene TRBV10-3 combines with J gene TRBJ1-4, with a possible D match to TRBD1 (5 bases). The V end lost 2 bases, the J end lost 6 bases, and 7 bases lay between the germline ends. Germline assignment: CDR1 ENHRY and CDR2 SYGVKD. CDR3 size: 13 residues. The CDR3 region has the DNA TGTGCCATCAGTGAGGACAGACATGAAAAACTGTTTTTT. Translating it yields CAISEDRHEKLFF.

The V and J genes are TRBV5-6 and TRBJ2-7; a weak D match, TRBD1 (6 bases). CDR1 and CDR2 from the germline V gene are SGHDT and YYEEEE. Trimming stripped 4 bases from V and 7 bases from J, with 18 bases between. This CDR3 is 14 amino acids long. This CDR3 is CASSPNPGVREQYF. In DNA, the CDR3 is TGTGCCAGCAGCCCCAACCCAGGGGTCCGGGAGCAGTACTTC.

The CDR3 DNA sequence: TGTGCCAGCAGCTTAATACAGAGCTCTGGAAACACCATATATTTT. Its translation is CASSLIQSSGNTIYF. The chain uses TRBV7-2 and TRBJ1-3; D not resolved. This CDR3 has 15 residues. The V and J ends lost 2 bases and 0 bases respectively, with 8 bases between them. Per the germline V gene, CDR1 is SGHTA and CDR2 is FQGNSA.

V and J are TRBV7-2 and TRBJ2-2, with 9 positions matching TRBD1. The CDR3 extends over 16 amino acids. Germline V lookup: CDR1 SGHTA, CDR2 FQGNSA. J lost 5 bases, V lost 4 bases, and 8 bases had no gene match. The CDR3 DNA reads TGTGCCAGCAGCTCCAACAGGGGGCAAGGGACCGGGGAGCTGTTTTTT. Translating gives CASSSNRGQGTGELFF.

The gene calls are TRBV2 and TRBJ1-1, with no clear D. CDR1 and CDR2 from the germline V gene are SNHLY and FYNNEI. This CDR3 has 14 amino acids. With 4 bases removed from V and 1 base from J, the gap between germline ends came to 10 bases. The DNA of the CDR3 is TGTGCCAGCAGTGTGGGCTCAACGAACACTGAAGCTTTCTTT. It yields the protein CASSVGSTNTEAFF.

V gene TRBV11-2 combines with J gene TRBJ2-3; no clear D. With 2 bases removed from V and 6 bases from J, the gap between germline ends came to 6 bases. This CDR3 contains 12 residues. Germline values: CDR1 SGHAT, CDR2 FQNNGV. The CDR3 coding sequence is TGTGCCAGCAGCTTATCCGGGGATACGCAGTATTTT. Translation: CASSLSGDTQYF.

The V and J genes are TRBV6-1 and TRBJ1-3; perhaps TRBD1 as D (5 bases). The V end was cut by 1 base, the J end by 4 bases, with 8 bases between. This CDR3 spans 14 amino acids. The germline V gene has CDR1 MNHNS and CDR2 SASEGT. The CDR3 DNA is TGTGCCAGCAGTGAAGAGCAGGGCGGAAACACCATATATTTT. It encodes CASSEEQGGNTIYF.

The chain uses TRBV12-3 or TRBV12-4 and TRBJ2-5; D unclear. The CDR3 is 12 residues long. V was shortened by 3 bases and J by 0 bases, with 2 bases between the two germline ends. This CDR3 is CASSFNQETQYF. The CDR3 region has the DNA TGTGCCAGCAGTTTTAACCAAGAGACCCAGTACTTC.

The CDR3 nucleotides are TGTGCCAGCAGTTCCTCGGGGGGGGGACCTCCCTACGAGCAGTACTTC. Translated, it gives CASSSSGGGPPYEQYF. The rearrangement uses TRBV6-5 and TRBJ2-7, with TRBD2 matching 8 bases. Germline trimming cut 4 bases from V and 2 bases from J; bases unmatched to any gene: 10. There are 16 residues in the CDR3. Germline V gene data show CDR1 as MNHEY and CDR2 as SVGAGI.

The genes are TRBV10-3 and TRBJ2-7; perhaps TRBD2 as D (5 bases). Germline V gives CDR1 ENHRY, CDR2 SYGVKD. This CDR3 has 9 residues. The CDR3: CLEAYEQYF. DNA for the CDR3: TGTTTGGAGGCCTACGAGCAGTACTTC.

The genes are TRBV14 and TRBJ2-7; 9 bases match TRBD1. Germline-derived CDR1 and CDR2 are SGHDN and FVKESK. The CDR3 length is 13 residues. V shed 5 bases and J 3 bases; nucleotides not matched to a gene: 2. The CDR3 DNA sequence: TGTGCCAGCAGCTCGACAGGGGGCTACGAGCAGTACTTC. This gives the protein CASSSTGGYEQYF. The variable domain in full, completed from reference TRBV14 and TRBJ2-7, reads EAGVTQFPSHSVIEKGQTVTLRCDPISGHDNLYWYRRVMGKEIKFLLHFVKESKQDESGMPNNRFLAERTGGTYSTLKVQPAELEDSGVYFCASSSTGGYEQYFGPGTRLTVT.